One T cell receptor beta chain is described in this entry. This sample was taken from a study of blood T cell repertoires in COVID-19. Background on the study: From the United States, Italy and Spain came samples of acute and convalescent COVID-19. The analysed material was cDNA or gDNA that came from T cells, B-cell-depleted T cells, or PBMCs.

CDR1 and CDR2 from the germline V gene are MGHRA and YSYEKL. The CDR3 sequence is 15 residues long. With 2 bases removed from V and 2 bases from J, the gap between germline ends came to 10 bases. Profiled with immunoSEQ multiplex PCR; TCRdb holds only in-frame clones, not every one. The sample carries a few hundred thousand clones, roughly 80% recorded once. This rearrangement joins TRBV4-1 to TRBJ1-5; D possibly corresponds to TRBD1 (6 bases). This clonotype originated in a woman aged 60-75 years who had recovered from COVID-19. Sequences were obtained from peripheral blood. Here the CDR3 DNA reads TGCGCCAGCAGCCAACGCGCAGGGGGCAATCAGCCCCAGCATTTT. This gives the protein CASSQRAGGNQPQHF.